This TCR beta chain was identified in a study of blood T cell repertoires in COVID-19. The overall study: Samples of COVID-19 (acute and convalescent) were obtained from the United States, Italy and Spain. From T cells, B-cell-depleted T cells, or PBMCs came the material, which was cDNA or gDNA.

Assay used: immunoSEQ multiplex PCR; TCRdb lists only in-frame clones, some missing. Here the sample spans 90,000 to 120,000 clones, approximately 90% being singletons. Looked up from germline, CDR1 is LNHDA and CDR2 is SQIVND (reference sequence). The length of the CDR3 is 18 residues. Trimming at V came to 4 bases and at J to 0 bases, leaving 15 bases not matched to a gene. This clonotype originated in a man aged 50 or older with active or convalescent COVID-19. This sequence joins TRBV19 and TRBJ2-7; 7 positions match TRBD1. Sequencing input: peripheral blood. As DNA, the CDR3 is TGTGCCAGTAGTACCCGGGACAGCACTTCCGTCGTCTCCTACGAGCAGTACTTC. Protein product: CASSTRDSTSVVSYEQYF.